The next 2 T cell receptor beta chains were all read from a single sample in a study of cytomegalovirus exposure and HLA in healthy donors. The PCR made use of 60 Vbeta and 13 Jbeta primers. Generated by immunoSEQ multiplex PCR, the TCRdb table keeps only in-frame clones and is missing some. The specimen's table records roughly 100,000 clones. The specimen was PBMCs. These receptors originate from a woman aged 25-40 years in good health and CMV-seronegative.

The genes are TRBV18 and TRBJ2-7; 16 bases are a match to TRBD2. Germline V lookup: CDR1 KGHSH, CDR2 LQKENI. The CDR3 is 16 residues long. J was trimmed by 2 bases and V by 6 bases; bases with no gene match: 4. The CDR3 loop is CASSSGLAGGPYEQYF. The CDR3 nucleotides are TGTGCCAGCTCGTCGGGACTAGCGGGGGGGCCCTACGAGCAGTACTTC.

The rearrangement joins TRBV19 to TRBJ1-2, with D perhaps TRBD1 (6 bases). The CDR3 extends over 13 amino acids. The germline V and J ends were trimmed by 3 bases and 5 bases, with 10 bases remaining between them. The germline gives CDR1 LNHDA, CDR2 SQIVND (reference sequence). The CDR3 nucleotides read TGTGCCAGTAGTATTGGGCAGGGGTATGGCTACACCTTC. Protein sequence: CASSIGQGYGYTF.